The clone carrying this T cell receptor beta chain showed up just once. Antigen: not known. Single viable CD3+CD4+CD8-CD45RO+ cells were sorted as the memory CD4+ T cells. These data come from a study of memory CD4+ T cells and cytomegalovirus serostatus. Study as a whole: Healthy Belgian adult donors included several CMV-positive and fewer than 25 CMV-negative people. Study outcomes and limitations: CD4+ memory repertoires contained 67 of 164 reported CMV TCRbeta sequences.

V was clipped by 5 bases and J by 3 bases, with 16 bases between them. CDR3 length equals 15 residues. Germline CDR1 LNHDA, CDR2 SQIVND (reference sequence). Here immunoSEQ multiplex PCR was the method, and the copy in TCRdb shows in-frame clones only, minus some. The repertoire has roughly 48,000 clones, over 70% of them found once; the top ten carry 2%. The sample was memory CD4+ T cells from blood. The source is an adult in good health and CMV-seropositive. The chain is built from TRBV19 and TRBJ2-5; D might be TRBD2 (6 bases). The CDR3: CASSRGKGGKETQYF. CDR3 sequence (DNA): TGTGCCAGTAGTCGGGGGAAAGGAGGAAAAGAGACCCAGTACTTC.